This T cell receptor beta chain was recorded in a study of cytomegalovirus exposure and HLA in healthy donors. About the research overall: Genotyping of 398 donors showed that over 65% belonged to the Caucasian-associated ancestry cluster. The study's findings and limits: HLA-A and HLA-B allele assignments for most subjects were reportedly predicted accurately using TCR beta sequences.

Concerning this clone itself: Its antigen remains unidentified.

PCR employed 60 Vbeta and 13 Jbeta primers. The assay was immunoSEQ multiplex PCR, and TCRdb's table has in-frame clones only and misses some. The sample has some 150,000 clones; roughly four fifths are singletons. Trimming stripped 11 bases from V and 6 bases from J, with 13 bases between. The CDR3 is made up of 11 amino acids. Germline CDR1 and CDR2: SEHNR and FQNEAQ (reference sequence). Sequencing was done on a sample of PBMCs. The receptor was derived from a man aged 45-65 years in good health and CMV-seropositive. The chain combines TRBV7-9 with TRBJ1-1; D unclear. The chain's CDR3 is CAAGRGPEAFF. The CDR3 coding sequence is TGTGCCGCCGGGAGAGGCCCTGAAGCTTTCTTT.